This T cell receptor beta chain was documented in a study of glioma-infiltrating T cells. Amplification of TCR alpha and beta CDR3 regions from RNA used iRepertoire nested multiplex PCR. TCRdb called the multiplex PCR reads again in MiXCR, with one record for every CDR3 protein. This table has about 45,000 distinct CDR3 sequences, around 24% appearing once. Trimming removed 7 bases from V and 6 bases from J, with 18 bases in between. This CDR3 is 15 amino acids long. Germline V gives CDR1 MNHNS, CDR2 SASEGT. In this sample, this clonotype turned up many times. The sequenced sample was glioma tissue, nonneoplastic brain tissue, or PBMCs (not recorded which). This sequence originates from a human donor with low-grade glioma or glioblastoma, undergoing nonglioma brain surgery, or in good health (not recorded which). The gene calls are TRBV6-1 and TRBJ1-4; D is undetermined. CDR3 sequence: CASNKGWGNDEKLFF. The DNA of the CDR3 is TGTGCCAGCAACAAAGGTTGGGGTAACGATGAAAAACTGTTTTTT.